Following are 24 T cell receptor beta chains from one sample sequenced in a study of CD8 T cells in ankylosing spondylitis. TCRdb recomputed calls from the 5' RACE reads with MiXCR, one row per CDR3 protein. This table holds 200,000 to 250,000 distinct CDR3 sequences, 20% to 30% found once. Source material: blood, either unsorted or a sorted T cell fraction (not recorded which). These receptors were taken from a male donor with ankylosing spondylitis or in good health (not recorded which).

This clonotype appeared many times. This chain joins TRBV20-1 and TRBJ2-3; TRBD2 aligns across 14 bases. Germline V gives CDR1 DFQATT, CDR2 SNEGSKA (reference sequence). The CDR3 spans 13 residues. CDR3 in DNA: TGCAGCGCAGGGACTAGCGGGAGAAATACGCAGTATTTT. It is translated as CSAGTSGRNTQYF.

This clonotype has a count of ten or more. The V call is TRBV5-6, the J call TRBJ1-1; TRBD1 agrees at 8 bases. Trimming took 7 bases from V and 2 from J; bases not matched to a gene: 13. Germline-derived CDR1 and CDR2 are SGHDT and YYEEEE. There are 16 residues in the CDR3. The CDR3 protein is CASYSGGQGLNTEAFF. CDR3 in DNA: TGTGCCAGCTATTCGGGAGGACAGGGACTTAACACTGAAGCTTTCTTT.

There are a few counts of this clonotype. The chain uses TRBV9 and TRBJ2-5; D unclear. Looked up from germline, CDR1 is SGDLS and CDR2 is YYNGEE. V dropped 4 bases and J dropped 5 bases, with 9 bases sitting between them. The CDR3 consists of 12 residues. The CDR3 sequence: CASSPAGETQYF. The CDR3 region has the DNA TGTGCCAGCAGCCCAGCCGGCGAGACCCAGTACTTC.

The chain joins TRBV7-2 to TRBJ2-7, with 8 nucleotides matching TRBD2. This CDR3 has 16 amino acids. The J segment lost 0 bases and the V segment lost 5 bases, leaving 9 bases of the junction unmatched. CDR1 is SGHTA and CDR2 is FQGNSA in the germline V gene. CDR3 sequence reads: CASSRGGGTSSYEQYF. The CDR3 DNA reads TGTGCCAGCAGCAGGGGAGGGGGGACTAGCTCCTACGAGCAGTACTTC.

This clonotype came up a few times. This chain connects TRBV29-1 to TRBJ1-5, with a tentative D call TRBD1 (6 bases). The V gene's germline CDR1 is SQVTM and CDR2 ANQGSEA. Deletions cut 6 bases from V and 6 bases from J, with 15 bases between. The CDR3 runs to 13 residues. CDR3 residues: CSVSQGTAQPQHF. The CDR3 DNA follows: TGCAGCGTGAGTCAGGGGACTGCTCAGCCCCAGCATTTT.

This clonotype has ten or more counts. J is TRBJ1-3 and V is TRBV5-1; no clear D gene. This CDR3 is 17 amino acids long. CDR1 is SGHRS, CDR2 YFSETQ, per germline. Trimming stripped 0 bases from V and 0 bases from J, with 13 bases between. The CDR3 protein is CASSLGNSASSGNTIYF. The CDR3 nucleotides read TGCGCCAGCAGCTTGGGAAATTCGGCCAGCTCTGGAAACACCATATATTTT.

This clonotype showed up many times. The chain joins TRBV24-1 to TRBJ2-3; no firm D call. This CDR3 has 13 residues. Trimming shortened V by 5 bases and J by 2 bases, and 7 bases separated the two germline ends. CDR1 and CDR2 (germline): KGHDR, SFDVKD. The CDR3: CATSGQATDTQYF. DNA for the CDR3: TGTGCCACCAGTGGGCAGGCCACAGATACGCAGTATTTT.

This clonotype came up many times. The chain is built from TRBV12-3 or TRBV12-4 and TRBJ2-1; 8 bases agree with TRBD2. Trimming took 3 bases from V and 8 from J; bases not matched to a gene: 6. The CDR3 runs 14 residues. CDR3 DNA: TGTGCCAGCAGTTTCGAGCGGGAGTACGATGAGCAGTTCTTC. It translates to CASSFEREYDEQFF.

This clonotype was recorded at least ten times. CDR3 nucleotides: TGCAGCGTTGAATCAAGTCCGCCTAATGAAAAACTGTTTTTT. This encodes CSVESSPPNEKLFF. The chain is built from TRBV29-1 and TRBJ1-4; D not resolved. This CDR3 is 14 amino acids long. CDR1 is SQVTM and CDR2 is ANQGSEA in the germline V gene. The germline V and J ends were trimmed by 2 bases and 3 bases, with 10 bases remaining between them.

The chain couples TRBV11-3 to TRBJ1-1, with 9 bases identical to TRBD1. The CDR3 spans 13 residues. CDR1 and CDR2 (germline): SGHNT, YENEEA. Trimming cost V 10 bases and J 1 base; bases outside gene matches: 4. This CDR3 reads CANRGQGNTEAFF. For the CDR3, the DNA is TGTGCCAACCGGGGACAGGGGAACACTGAAGCTTTCTTT.

The table lists this clonotype with many counts. The chain couples TRBV29-1 to TRBJ2-5; weak D call: TRBD1 (6 bases). The CDR3 runs 13 residues. CDR1 SQVTM and CDR2 ANQGSEA come from the germline V gene. The V end lost 3 bases, the J end lost 9 bases, and 17 bases lay between the germline ends. The DNA of the CDR3 is TGCAGCGTTGATGGGGACGGACCAGGGGCCCAGTACTTC. Translation gives CSVDGDGPGAQYF.

This clonotype was seen ten or more times. The chain is built from TRBV5-1 and TRBJ2-7; 11 positions agree with TRBD2. Losses at the gene ends were 2 bases for V and 5 bases for J; bases not matched to a gene: 6. From germline, CDR1 is SGHRS and CDR2 YFSETQ. The CDR3 has 15 amino acids. The CDR3 nucleotides are TGCGCCAGCAGCTTCATGGGACTAGCGGACCACGAGCAGTACTTC. It codes for CASSFMGLADHEQYF.

The rearrangement links TRBV20-1 to TRBJ2-2; 11 positions agree with TRBD2. Per the germline V gene, CDR1 is DFQATT and CDR2 is SNEGSKA (reference sequence). The CDR3 runs 16 residues. With V trimmed by 2 bases and J by 1 base, 3 bases remained unmatched. CDR3 coding DNA: TGCAGTGCTAGACCCGGGACTAGCGGGAACACCGGGGAGCTGTTTTTT. Residues: CSARPGTSGNTGELFF.

This clonotype was counted a few times. The chain recombines TRBV12-3 or TRBV12-4 with TRBJ2-1; unclear D gene. The CDR3 runs to 14 residues. The V and J ends lost 3 bases and 0 bases respectively, with 6 bases between them. CDR3: CASSFVDSYNEQFF. The CDR3 DNA sequence: TGTGCCAGCAGTTTCGTGGACTCCTACAATGAGCAGTTCTTC.

The chain carries TRBV10-1 and TRBJ2-5; TRBD1 agrees at 9 bases. Germline CDR1 and CDR2: WNHNN and SYGVQD (reference sequence). V gave up 4 bases and J gave up 5 bases; unmatched junction bases: 14. The CDR3 spans 17 residues. The chain's CDR3 is CASSAYSRDRDRETQYF. The CDR3 DNA follows: TGCGCCAGCAGTGCCTACTCCCGGGACAGGGATAGGGAGACCCAGTACTTC.

This clonotype was picked up one time. The chain has TRBV6-4 and TRBJ2-3; possibly TRBD1 for D (5 bases). The germline gives CDR1 MRHNA, CDR2 SNTAGT. The CDR3 is 14 amino acids. V lost 3 bases and J lost 2, with 9 bases in between. This CDR3 is CASSEMTDTDTQYF. CDR3 nucleotide sequence: TGTGCCAGCAGTGAAATGACAGACACAGATACGCAGTATTTT.

The chain joins TRBV20-1 to TRBJ2-2; weak D call: TRBD1 (5 bases). Germline V lookup: CDR1 DFQATT, CDR2 SNEGSKA (reference sequence). This CDR3 is 15 amino acids long. Between the trimmed V and J ends, which lost 1 base and 3 bases, there was a span of 12 bases. The CDR3 DNA reads as TGCAGTGCTAGAGGAGACAGAGGACACACCGGGGAGCTGTTTTTT. Translated, it gives CSARGDRGHTGELFF.

This chain joins TRBV6-1 and TRBJ2-2; D not certain. The CDR3 covers 14 residues. CDR1 is MNHNS, CDR2 SASEGT, per germline. The V end lost 7 bases, the J end lost 9 bases, and 18 bases lay between the germline ends. The chain's CDR3 is CASTLKIEGWELFF. The CDR3, as DNA: TGTGCCAGCACCCTTAAGATCGAAGGCTGGGAGCTGTTTTTT.

This clonotype came up a few times. This sequence joins TRBV20-1 and TRBJ2-5; no definite D call. CDR3 length equals 14 residues. Per the germline V gene, CDR1 is DFQATT and CDR2 is SNEGSKA (reference sequence). Trimming took off 2 bases at V and 1 base at J, with 11 bases between the two ends. The CDR3 coding sequence is TGCAGTGCTAGATTTAGGCTCACCCAAGAGACCCAGTACTTC. Encoded protein: CSARFRLTQETQYF.

In its sample, this clonotype was seen a few times. The chain recombines TRBV11-2 with TRBJ2-7; 10 bases agree with TRBD1. The CDR3 is 14 amino acids. Germline-derived CDR1 and CDR2 are SGHAT and FQNNGV. Trimming cost V 0 bases and J 5 bases; bases outside gene matches: 1. The CDR3 protein is CASSLDGTGDEQYF. CDR3 nucleotide sequence: TGTGCCAGCAGCTTAGATGGGACAGGGGACGAGCAGTACTTC.

This clonotype was counted many times. This chain links TRBV15 with TRBJ2-3; D is unclear. Germline V gene data show CDR1 as LNHNV and CDR2 as YYDKDF (reference sequence). This CDR3 spans 14 amino acids. The V end lost 5 bases, the J end lost 4 bases, and 13 bases lay between the germline ends. For the CDR3, the DNA is TGTGCCACCAGCCCTCGGATAATCCCAGATACGCAGTATTTT. Amino acid sequence: CATSPRIIPDTQYF.

V and J are TRBV5-1 and TRBJ1-1; D gene uncertain. Germline-derived CDR1 and CDR2 are SGHRS and YFSETQ. The V end lost 8 bases, the J end lost 7 bases, and 6 bases lay between the germline ends. This CDR3 is built from 9 residues. This CDR3 reads CARYYEAFF. CDR3 DNA: TGCGCCAGGTACTATGAAGCTTTCTTT.

This clonotype was observed at least ten times. The chain is built from TRBV7-3 and TRBJ2-3; weak D call: TRBD2 (6 bases). The CDR3 length is 13 residues. CDR1 and CDR2 (germline): SGHTA, FQGTGA. V dropped 6 bases and J dropped 2 bases, with 9 bases sitting between them. CDR3 DNA sequence: TGTGCCAGCAGTAAACTAGCCACAGATACGCAGTATTTT. Its protein product is CASSKLATDTQYF.

This clonotype was recorded many times. The V call is TRBV20-1, the J call TRBJ2-7; 10 bases agree with TRBD2. Trimming cost V 4 bases and J 6 bases; bases outside gene matches: 9. CDR3 length equals 14 residues. CDR1 and CDR2 from the germline V gene are DFQATT and SNEGSKA (reference sequence). CDR3 amino acids: CSAISSSGRSEQYF. The DNA of the CDR3 is TGCAGTGCTATCTCATCTAGCGGGAGAAGCGAGCAGTACTTC.